This T cell receptor beta chain originates from a study of human T cells and chemical hapten exposure. Study-wide results and caveats: More PT1 expanded TCRs went with higher patch test scores.

This CDR3 contains 17 residues. Trimming shortened V by 5 bases and J by 0 bases, and 14 bases separated the two germline ends. Germline values: CDR1 MDHEN, CDR2 SYDVKM. The time point was: pre-sensitization, week 0. The treatment: therapeutic diphenylcyclopropenone sensitization with weekly scalp DPC. Total RNA extraction was carried out from unfractionated whole blood. This clonotype was recorded many times. What it recognizes is unknown. Using its own MiXCR run on the RACE reads, TCRdb lists one record per CDR3 protein. The sample holds roughly 50,000 distinct CDR3 sequences, 8.5% to 10% seen once. The V and J genes are TRBV28 and TRBJ1-6; a weak D match, TRBD1 (6 bases). This receptor was identified in a woman in her thirties with alopecia areata. Some clones in this sample may be carry-over from other donors' samples. The sequenced sample was whole blood, obtained in connection with sensitization to the hapten diphenylcyclopropenone (DPC). CDR3 region: CASSVIQGSSYNSPLHF. The CDR3 coding sequence is TGTGCCAGCAGTGTTATCCAGGGGAGCTCCTATAATTCACCCCTCCACTTT. Using reference TRBV28 and TRBJ1-6 for the parts outside the CDR3, the full variable domain is DVKVTQSSRYLVKRTGEKVFLECVQDMDHENMFWYRQDPGLGLRLIYFSYDVKMKEKGDIPEGYSVSREKKERFSLILESASTNQTSMYLCASSVIQGSSYNSPLHFGNGTRLTVT.